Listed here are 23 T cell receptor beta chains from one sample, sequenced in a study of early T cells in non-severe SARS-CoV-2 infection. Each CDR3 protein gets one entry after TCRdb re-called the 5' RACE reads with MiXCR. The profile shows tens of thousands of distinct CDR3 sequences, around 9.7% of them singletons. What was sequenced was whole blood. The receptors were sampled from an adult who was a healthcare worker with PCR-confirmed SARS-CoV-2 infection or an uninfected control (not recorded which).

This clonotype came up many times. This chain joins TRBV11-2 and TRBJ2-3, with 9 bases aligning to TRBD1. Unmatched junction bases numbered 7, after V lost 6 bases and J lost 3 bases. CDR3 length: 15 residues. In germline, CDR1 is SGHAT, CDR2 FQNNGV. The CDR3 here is CASSQTGGITDTQYF. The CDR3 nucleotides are TGTGCCAGCAGTCAAACAGGGGGCATAACAGATACGCAGTATTTT.

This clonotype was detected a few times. The chain's CDR3 is CASSQDAGPLDTQYF. The CDR3 nucleotides are TGTGCCAGCAGCCAAGACGCGGGGCCGTTGGATACGCAGTATTTT. The chain uses TRBV4-2 and TRBJ2-3, with D tentatively TRBD2 (6 bases). CDR1 and CDR2 from the germline V gene are LGHNA and YNFKEQ. Trimming cost V 0 bases and J 6 bases, with 13 bases left between them. The CDR3 sequence is 15 residues long.

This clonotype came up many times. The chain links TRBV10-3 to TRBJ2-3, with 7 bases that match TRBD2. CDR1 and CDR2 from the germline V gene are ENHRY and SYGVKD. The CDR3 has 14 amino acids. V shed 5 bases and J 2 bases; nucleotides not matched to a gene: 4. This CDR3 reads CAISLGGDTDTQYF. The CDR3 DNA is TGTGCCATCAGTCTTGGGGGGGACACAGATACGCAGTATTTT.

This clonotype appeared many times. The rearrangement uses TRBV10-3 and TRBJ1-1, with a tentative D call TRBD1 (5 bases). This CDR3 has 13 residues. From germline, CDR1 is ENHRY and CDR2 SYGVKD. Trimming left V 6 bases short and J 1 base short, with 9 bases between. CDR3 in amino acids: CAIRKQENTEAFF. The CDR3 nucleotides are TGTGCCATCAGGAAACAGGAGAACACTGAAGCTTTCTTT.

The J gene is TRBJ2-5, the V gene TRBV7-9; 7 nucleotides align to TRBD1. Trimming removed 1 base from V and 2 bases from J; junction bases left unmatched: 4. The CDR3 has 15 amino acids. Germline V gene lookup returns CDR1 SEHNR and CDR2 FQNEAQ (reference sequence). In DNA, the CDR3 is TGTGCCAGCAGCTTAGAAGGGACAGCTCAAGAGACCCAGTACTTC. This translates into CASSLEGTAQETQYF.

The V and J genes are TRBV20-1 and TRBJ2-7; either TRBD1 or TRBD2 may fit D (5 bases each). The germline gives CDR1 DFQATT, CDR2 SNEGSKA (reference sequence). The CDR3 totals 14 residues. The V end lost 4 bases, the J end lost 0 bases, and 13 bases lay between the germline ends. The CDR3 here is CSATGTVSSYEQYF. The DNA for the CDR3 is TGCAGTGCTACCGGGACGGTAAGCTCCTACGAGCAGTACTTC.

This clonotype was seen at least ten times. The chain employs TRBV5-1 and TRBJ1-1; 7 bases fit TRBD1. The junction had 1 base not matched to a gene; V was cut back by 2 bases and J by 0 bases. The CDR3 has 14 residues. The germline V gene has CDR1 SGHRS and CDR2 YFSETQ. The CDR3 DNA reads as TGCGCCAGCAGCTTAGGACAGGTGAACACTGAAGCTTTCTTT. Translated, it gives CASSLGQVNTEAFF.

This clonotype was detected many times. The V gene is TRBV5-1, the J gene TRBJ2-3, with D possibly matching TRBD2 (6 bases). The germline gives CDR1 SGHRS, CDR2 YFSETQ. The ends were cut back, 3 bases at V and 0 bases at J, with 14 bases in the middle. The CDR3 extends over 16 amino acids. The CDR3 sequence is CASSSAPAGSTDTQYF. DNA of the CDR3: TGCGCCAGCAGCTCCGCTCCCGCGGGGAGCACAGATACGCAGTATTTT. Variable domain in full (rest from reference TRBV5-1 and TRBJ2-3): KAGVTQTPRYLIKTRGQQVTLSCSPISGHRSVSWYQQTPGQGLQFLFEYFSETQRNKGNFPGRFSGRQFSNSRSEMNVSTLELGDSALYLCASSSAPAGSTDTQYFGPGTRLTVL.

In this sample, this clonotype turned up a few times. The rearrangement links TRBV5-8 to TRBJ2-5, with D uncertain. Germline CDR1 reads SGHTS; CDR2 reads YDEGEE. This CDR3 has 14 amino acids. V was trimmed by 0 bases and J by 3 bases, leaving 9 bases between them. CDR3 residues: CASSLGVAEETQYF. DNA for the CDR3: TGTGCCAGCAGCTTGGGGGTGGCGGAAGAGACCCAGTACTTC.

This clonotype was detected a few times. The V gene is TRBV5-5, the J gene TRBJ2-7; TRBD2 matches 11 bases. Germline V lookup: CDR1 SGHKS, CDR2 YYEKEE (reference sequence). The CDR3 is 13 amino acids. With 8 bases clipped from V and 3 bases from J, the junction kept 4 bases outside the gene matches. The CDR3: CASTSGGNYEQYF. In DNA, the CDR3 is TGTGCCAGTACTAGCGGGGGCAACTACGAGCAGTACTTC.

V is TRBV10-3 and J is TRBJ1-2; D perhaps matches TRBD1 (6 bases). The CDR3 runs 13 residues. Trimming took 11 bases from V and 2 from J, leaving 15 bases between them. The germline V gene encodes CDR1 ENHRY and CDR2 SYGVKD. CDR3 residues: CALGDRMNYGYTF. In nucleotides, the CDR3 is TGTGCCCTCGGAGACAGGATGAACTATGGCTACACCTTC.

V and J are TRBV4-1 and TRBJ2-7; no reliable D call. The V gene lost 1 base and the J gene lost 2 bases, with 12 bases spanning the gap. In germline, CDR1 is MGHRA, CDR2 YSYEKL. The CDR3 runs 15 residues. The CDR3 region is CASSQVLHGTYEQYF. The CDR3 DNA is TGCGCCAGCAGCCAAGTTCTCCACGGTACCTACGAGCAGTACTTC.

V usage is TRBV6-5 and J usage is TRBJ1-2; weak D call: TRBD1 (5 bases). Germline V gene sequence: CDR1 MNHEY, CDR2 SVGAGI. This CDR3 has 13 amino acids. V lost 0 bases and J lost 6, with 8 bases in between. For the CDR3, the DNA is TGTGCCAGCAGTTACTCAACAGGAAATGGCTACACCTTC. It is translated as CASSYSTGNGYTF.

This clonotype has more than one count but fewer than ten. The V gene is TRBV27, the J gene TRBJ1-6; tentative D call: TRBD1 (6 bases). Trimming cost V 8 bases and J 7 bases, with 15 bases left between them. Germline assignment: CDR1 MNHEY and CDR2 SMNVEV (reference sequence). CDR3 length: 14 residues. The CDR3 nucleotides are TGTGCCAGCGGCGTGGGGGGCGTCAATTCACCCCTCCACTTT. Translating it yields CASGVGGVNSPLHF.

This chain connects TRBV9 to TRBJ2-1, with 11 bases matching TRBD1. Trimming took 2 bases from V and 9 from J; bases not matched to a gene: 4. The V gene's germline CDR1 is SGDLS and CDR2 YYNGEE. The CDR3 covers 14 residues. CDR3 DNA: TGTGCCAGCAGCGTTGGACAGGGGGCCGTTGAGCAGTTCTTC. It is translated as CASSVGQGAVEQFF.

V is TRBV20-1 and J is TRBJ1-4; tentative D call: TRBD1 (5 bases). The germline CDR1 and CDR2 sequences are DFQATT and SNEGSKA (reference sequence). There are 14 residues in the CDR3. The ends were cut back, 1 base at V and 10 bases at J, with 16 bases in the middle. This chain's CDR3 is CSARVAPGGGKLFF. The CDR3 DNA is TGCAGTGCTAGAGTCGCACCGGGGGGTGGAAAACTGTTTTTT.

The CDR3 here is CASSLEGIYGYTF. The DNA of the CDR3 is TGCGCCAGCAGCTTGGAAGGGATCTATGGCTACACCTTC. V gene TRBV5-1 combines with J gene TRBJ1-2; D remains ambiguous. The CDR3 is 13 residues long. Germline V CDR1 and CDR2: SGHRS, YFSETQ. V was trimmed by 0 bases and J by 4 bases, leaving 7 bases between them.

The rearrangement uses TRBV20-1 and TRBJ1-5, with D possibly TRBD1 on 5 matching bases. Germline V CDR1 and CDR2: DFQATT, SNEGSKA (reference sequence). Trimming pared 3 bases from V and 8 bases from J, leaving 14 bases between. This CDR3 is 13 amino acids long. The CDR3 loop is CSASPGTVEPQHF. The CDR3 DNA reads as TGCAGTGCTAGCCCGGGGACGGTAGAGCCCCAGCATTTT.

This chain's CDR3 is CASLRVGTDTQYF. CDR3 nucleotides: TGCGCCAGTCTCCGGGTGGGCACAGATACGCAGTATTTT. The chain carries TRBV10-2 and TRBJ2-3; D not resolved. Per the germline V gene, CDR1 is WSHSY and CDR2 is SAAADI. The CDR3 is 13 residues long. The ends were cut back, 9 bases at V and 1 base at J, with 11 bases in the middle.

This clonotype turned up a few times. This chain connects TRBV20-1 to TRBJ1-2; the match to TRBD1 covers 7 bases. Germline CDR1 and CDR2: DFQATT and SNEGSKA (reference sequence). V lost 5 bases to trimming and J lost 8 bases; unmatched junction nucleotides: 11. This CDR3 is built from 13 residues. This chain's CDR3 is CSAEKGGRTGYTF. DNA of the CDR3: TGCAGTGCTGAAAAAGGGGGCCGGACCGGCTACACCTTC.

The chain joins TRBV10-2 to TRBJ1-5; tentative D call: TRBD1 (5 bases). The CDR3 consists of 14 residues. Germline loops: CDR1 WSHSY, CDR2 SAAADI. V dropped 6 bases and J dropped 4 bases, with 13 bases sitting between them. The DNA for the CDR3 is TGCGCCAGCAGGCCCGGGGCCGGGAATCAGCCCCAGCATTTT. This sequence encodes CASRPGAGNQPQHF.

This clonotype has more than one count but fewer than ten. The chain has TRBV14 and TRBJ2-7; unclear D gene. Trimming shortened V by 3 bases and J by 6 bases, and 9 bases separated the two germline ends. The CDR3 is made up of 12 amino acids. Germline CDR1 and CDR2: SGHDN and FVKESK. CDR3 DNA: TGTGCCAGCAGCCAGGCGGAAAGCGAGCAGTACTTC. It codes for CASSQAESEQYF.

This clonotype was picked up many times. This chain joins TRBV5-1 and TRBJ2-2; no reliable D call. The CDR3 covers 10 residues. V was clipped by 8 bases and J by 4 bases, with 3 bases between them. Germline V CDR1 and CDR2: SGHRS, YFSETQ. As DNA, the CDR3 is TGCGCCAGGTCCACCGGGGAGCTGTTTTTT. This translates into CARSTGELFF.